A single sample gave rise to the 21 T cell receptor beta chains below, sequenced in a study of cytomegalovirus exposure and HLA in healthy donors (TCRdb year 2017). Library preparation employed the immunoSEQ multiplex PCR assay. For the multiplex PCR, a mixture combining 60 forward primers for TCR Vbeta segments and 13 reverse primers for TCR Jbeta segments was used. TCRdb limited this immuneACCESS table to in-frame rearrangements with V and J called. A share of clones is missing; checked studies link under half to unresolved V genes, and the rest is unexplained. The sample contains over 90,000 clones, 73% of them found a single time. The top ten clones comprise roughly 3.5% of the sample. Sequenced sample: PBMCs. All receptors derive from a middle-aged man in good health and CMV-seronegative.

CDR3 bases: TGTGCCAGCAGCCAACTTAATCCGGGAACAGATACGCAGTATTTT. Its protein product is CASSQLNPGTDTQYF. The V call is TRBV14, the J call TRBJ2-3, with a weak D call TRBD2 (5 bases). The germline gives CDR1 SGHDN, CDR2 FVKESK. Trimming shortened V by 2 bases and J by 3 bases, and 12 bases separated the two germline ends. The CDR3 runs 15 residues.

The gene calls are TRBV7-6 and TRBJ2-1; 8 positions match TRBD2. CDR1 SGHVS and CDR2 FNYEAQ come from the germline V gene. The junction had 2 bases not matched to a gene; V was cut back by 1 base and J by 0 bases. The CDR3 has 16 residues. The CDR3 coding sequence is TGTGCCAGCAGCTTAGGCGGGGGGCTCTCCTACAATGAGCAGTTCTTC. Translated, it gives CASSLGGGLSYNEQFF.

The chain joins TRBV5-8 to TRBJ1-1, with TRBD1 matching 7 bases. Unmatched junction bases numbered 15, after V lost 5 bases and J lost 5 bases. The germline V gene encodes CDR1 SGHTS and CDR2 YDEGEE. The CDR3 is made up of 16 amino acids. CDR3 nucleotides: TGTGCCAGCAGACTTCGGACAGAGACGACAGGGACTGAAGCTTTCTTT. Translating gives CASRLRTETTGTEAFF.

The rearrangement joins TRBV6-6 to TRBJ1-2, with 8 bases fitting TRBD1. Germline V gives CDR1 MNHNY, CDR2 SVGAGI (reference sequence). V lost 7 bases and J lost 4; bases outside the gene matches: 5. The CDR3 consists of 13 residues. The CDR3 here is CASTAQGGYGYTF. CDR3 DNA: TGTGCCAGCACTGCACAGGGGGGCTATGGCTACACCTTC.

This clone was observed a handful of times. This rearrangement joins TRBV15 to TRBJ2-7; TRBD1 is a possible D gene (5 bases). The CDR3 is made up of 15 amino acids. Germline CDR1 LNHNV, CDR2 YYDKDF (reference sequence). V lost 0 bases and J 1 base, leaving 10 bases between the germline ends. The CDR3 nucleotides read TGTGCCACCAGCAGAGATAGTCAGGGTTCCTACGAGCAGTACTTC. Translation: CATSRDSQGSYEQYF.

This rearrangement joins TRBV5-4 to TRBJ1-2; no reliable D call. The CDR3 spans 15 residues. V was clipped by 5 bases and J by 2 bases, with 16 bases between them. Per germline, CDR1 SGHNT and CDR2 YYREEE (reference sequence). The chain's CDR3 is CASSFRGVGNYGYTF. The CDR3 coding sequence is TGTGCCAGCAGTTTCCGCGGGGTAGGGAACTATGGCTACACCTTC.

The CDR3, as DNA: TGTGCCAGCAGCTTAGGGGAAGGAAGCTCTGGAAACACCATATATTTT. Protein sequence: CASSLGEGSSGNTIYF. The V gene is TRBV5-6, the J gene TRBJ1-3; possible D gene TRBD1, 5 bases. The CDR3 length is 16 residues. Germline lookup yields CDR1 SGHDT and CDR2 YYEEEE. V was cut by 2 bases and J by 0 bases, with 12 bases left in between.

In this sample, this clone turned up once. V is TRBV18 and J is TRBJ1-4; D is possibly TRBD1 (6 bases). CDR3 size: 16 residues. The V and J ends lost 10 bases and 0 bases respectively, with 18 bases between them. The germline CDR1 and CDR2 sequences are KGHSH and LQKENI. CDR3 sequence reads: CATQGAGTTTNEKLFF. The DNA of the CDR3 is TGTGCCACCCAAGGTGCAGGGACAACAACTAATGAAAAACTGTTTTTT.

V is TRBV10-3 and J is TRBJ1-1, with TRBD1 matching 11 bases. After removal of 6 bases from V and 4 bases from J, the junction contained 10 bases not matched to a gene. Germline CDR1 reads ENHRY; CDR2 reads SYGVKD. The CDR3 loop spans 16 amino acids. The CDR3 DNA sequence: TGTGCCATCAGGCCGGGGGACAGGGGGAAAGGCACTGAAGCTTTCTTT. Residues: CAIRPGDRGKGTEAFF.

This clone was seen more than once but under ten times. V gene TRBV9 combines with J gene TRBJ2-7; D is perhaps TRBD1 (6 bases). The CDR3 is made up of 14 amino acids. V was shortened by 0 bases and J by 0 bases, with 7 bases between the two germline ends. Germline-derived CDR1 and CDR2 are SGDLS and YYNGEE. The chain's CDR3 is CASSVDRVSYEQYF. In DNA form, the CDR3 reads TGTGCCAGCAGCGTAGACAGGGTCTCCTACGAGCAGTACTTC.

The chain couples TRBV5-1 to TRBJ1-4; tentatively, D is TRBD1 (5 bases). Trimming removed 1 base from V and 8 bases from J, with 12 bases in between. The CDR3 spans 14 residues. From germline, CDR1 is SGHRS and CDR2 YFSETQ. The CDR3 nucleotides read TGCGCCAGCAGCTTGTGGGGGGGGGACGAAAAACTGTTTTTT. Its protein is CASSLWGGDEKLFF.

This clone was detected only once. The chain recombines TRBV27 with TRBJ1-1, with D hard to call. Germline CDR1 MNHEY, CDR2 SMNVEV (reference sequence). V lost 3 bases and J lost 0, with 8 bases in between. The CDR3 is 14 residues long. CDR3 residues: CASSFGYMNTEAFF. For the CDR3, the DNA is TGTGCCAGCAGTTTCGGGTACATGAACACTGAAGCTTTCTTT.

The J gene is TRBJ2-1, the V gene TRBV5-6; 7 bases align to TRBD2. The CDR3 has 17 amino acids. Germline loops: CDR1 SGHDT, CDR2 YYEEEE. V lost 0 bases to trimming and J lost 7 bases; unmatched junction nucleotides: 13. The CDR3, as DNA: TGTGCCAGCAGCTTGGCCGGGGGAGGGGAGTCCCGAAATGAGCAGTTCTTC. Translating it yields CASSLAGGGESRNEQFF. Together with reference TRBV5-6 and TRBJ2-1, the CDR3 gives the full variable domain: DAGVTQSPTHLIKTRGQQVTLRCSPKSGHDTVSWYQQALGQGPQFIFQYYEEEERQRGNFPDRFSGHQFPNYSSELNVNALLLGDSALYLCASSLAGGGESRNEQFFGPGTRLTVL.

This chain uses TRBV5-4 with TRBJ2-7; TRBD1 aligns across 8 bases. Germline V gene sequence: CDR1 SGHNT, CDR2 YYREEE (reference sequence). V shed 2 bases and J 2 bases; nucleotides not matched to a gene: 3. The CDR3 length is 14 residues. CDR3 nucleotides: TGTGCCAGCAGCTTCCGGGACAGGCCCTACGAGCAGTACTTC. This encodes CASSFRDRPYEQYF.

The chain joins TRBV6-5 to TRBJ1-2, with TRBD1 as a possible D gene (6 bases). This CDR3 comprises 15 residues. V was cut by 2 bases and J by 6 bases, with 16 bases left in between. Germline loops: CDR1 MNHEY, CDR2 SVGAGI. This CDR3 reads CASSYARGGVDGYTF. CDR3 sequence (DNA): TGTGCCAGCAGTTACGCAAGGGGGGGAGTGGATGGCTACACCTTC.

The chain recombines TRBV5-4 with TRBJ2-5; 13 bases are shared with TRBD2. This CDR3 contains 16 residues. Germline lookup yields CDR1 SGHNT and CDR2 YYREEE (reference sequence). With V trimmed by 2 bases and J by 5 bases, 6 bases remained unmatched. CDR3 amino acids: CASSFTSGGAMETQYF. In DNA, the CDR3 is TGTGCCAGCAGCTTCACTAGCGGGGGGGCCATGGAGACCCAGTACTTC.

This clone was seen only once. CDR3 region: CSVGVTGGNEKLFF. CDR3 bases: TGCAGCGTTGGTGTGACAGGGGGAAATGAAAAACTGTTTTTT. The chain joins TRBV29-1 to TRBJ1-4; 9 nucleotides match TRBD1. Germline CDR1 SQVTM, CDR2 ANQGSEA. V gave up 4 bases and J gave up 5 bases; unmatched junction bases: 5. This CDR3 is 14 amino acids long.

This chain uses TRBV7-9 with TRBJ2-5; 7 positions agree with TRBD2. Unmatched junction bases numbered 9, after V lost 5 bases and J lost 0 bases. In germline, CDR1 is SEHNR, CDR2 FQNEAQ (reference sequence). The CDR3 runs 16 residues. This chain's CDR3 is CASSLTLAVNQETQYF. In DNA, the CDR3 is TGTGCCAGCAGCCTAACTCTAGCGGTGAACCAAGAGACCCAGTACTTC. The whole variable domain, remainder taken from reference TRBV7-9 and TRBJ2-5, is DTGVSQNPRHKITKRGQNVTFRCDPISEHNRLYWYRQTLGQGPEFLTYFQNEAQLEKSRLLSDRFSAERPKGSFSTLEIQRTEQGDSAMYLCASSLTLAVNQETQYFGPGTRLLVL.

The chain joins TRBV7-2 to TRBJ1-2; 9 bases fit TRBD1. V shed 0 bases and J 2 bases; nucleotides not matched to a gene: 4. Germline V gene sequence: CDR1 SGHTA, CDR2 FQGNSA. CDR3 size: 16 residues. CDR3 in amino acids: CASSLARDRENYGYTF. The CDR3 bases are TGTGCCAGCAGCTTAGCCCGGGACAGGGAGAACTATGGCTACACCTTC. The entire variable domain, with the rest obtained from reference TRBV7-2 and TRBJ1-2, is as follows: GAGVSQSPSNKVTEKGKDVELRCDPISGHTALYWYRQSLGQGLEFLIYFQGNSAPDKSGLPSDRFSAERTGGSVSTLTIQRTQQEDSAVYLCASSLARDRENYGYTFGSGTRLTVV.

V is TRBV5-1 and J is TRBJ2-3; TRBD1 aligns across 8 bases. The V segment lost 0 bases and the J segment 7 bases; nucleotides outside the gene matches: 10. Germline values: CDR1 SGHRS, CDR2 YFSETQ. The CDR3 consists of 16 residues. The CDR3 is CASSLDGAGGAYTQYF. The CDR3 bases are TGCGCCAGCAGCTTGGATGGGGCAGGGGGCGCATATACGCAGTATTTT.

V and J are TRBV29-1 and TRBJ2-3; D is perhaps TRBD1 (5 bases). The CDR3 is 10 amino acids. V gave up 8 bases and J gave up 6 bases, with 9 bases separating them. CDR1 and CDR2 (germline): SQVTM, ANQGSEA. This CDR3 reads CSYRQDTQYF. The CDR3 DNA is TGCAGCTACCGACAGGATACGCAGTATTTT.